Following are 21 T cell receptor beta chains from one sample sequenced in a study of cytomegalovirus exposure and HLA in healthy donors. Researchers ran the PCR with 60 Vbeta and 13 Jbeta primers. This table comes from immunoSEQ multiplex PCR, and its TCRdb copy is limited to in-frame clones, with some not included. The sample records some 110,000 clones, 79% being singletons. The sample was PBMCs. Receptors originate from a woman aged 18-29 years in good health and CMV-seropositive.

V and J are TRBV5-6 and TRBJ1-3; no firm D call. V dropped 2 bases and J dropped 1 base, with 7 bases sitting between them. This CDR3 is 14 amino acids long. Germline V gene lookup returns CDR1 SGHDT and CDR2 YYEEEE. CDR3 nucleotide sequence: TGTGCCAGCAGCTTTCCGGAGTCTGGAAACACCATATATTTT. Translating it yields CASSFPESGNTIYF.

This chain links TRBV5-3 with TRBJ2-1, with D uncertain. TRBV5-3 is assigned to the ORF class and has an uncertain function. This CDR3 has 11 residues. Deletions cut 4 bases from V and 11 bases from J, with 10 bases between. The CDR3 DNA reads as TGTGCCAGAAGCAAAGACAAAAAGCAGTTCTTC. Its protein product is CARSKDKKQFF.

The chain uses TRBV18 and TRBJ1-5; 8 positions agree with TRBD1. With V trimmed by 5 bases and J by 6 bases, 9 bases remained unmatched. The CDR3 covers 15 residues. Germline V CDR1 and CDR2: KGHSH, LQKENI. CDR3 bases: TGTGCCAGCTCAGGGGGACAGGTCGGAATTCAGCCCCAGCATTTT. Its protein product is CASSGGQVGIQPQHF.

Judged by abundance, this clone is medium-sized. V and J are TRBV5-1 and TRBJ1-1, with D unresolved. V was shortened by 1 base and J by 5 bases, with 12 bases between the two germline ends. CDR1 and CDR2 (germline): SGHRS, YFSETQ. The CDR3 sequence is 14 residues long. The DNA of the CDR3 is TGCGCCAGCAGCTTGTACTATGCGGGTACTGAAGCTTTCTTT. Encoded protein: CASSLYYAGTEAFF. Together with reference TRBV5-1 and TRBJ1-1, the CDR3 gives the full variable domain: KAGVTQTPRYLIKTRGQQVTLSCSPISGHRSVSWYQQTPGQGLQFLFEYFSETQRNKGNFPGRFSGRQFSNSRSEMNVSTLELGDSALYLCASSLYYAGTEAFFGQGTRLTVV.

This clone came up a few times. The chain combines TRBV19 with TRBJ2-3, with D possibly TRBD2 on 6 matching bases. The CDR3 length is 14 residues. Trimming took 3 bases from V and 2 from J, leaving 9 bases between them. Germline CDR1 reads LNHDA; CDR2 reads SQIVND (reference sequence). In nucleotides, the CDR3 is TGTGCCAGTAGTATGGACTACCTCACAGATACGCAGTATTTT. Translated: CASSMDYLTDTQYF.

The table lists this clone with a few counts. V gene TRBV6-4 combines with J gene TRBJ2-1; 13 nucleotides line up with TRBD2. The length of the CDR3 is 15 residues. Trimming removed 6 bases from V and 8 bases from J; junction bases left unmatched: 7. CDR1 MRHNA and CDR2 SNTAGT come from the germline V gene. The CDR3 sequence is CASSRTSGRGDEQFF. The CDR3 DNA reads TGTGCCAGCAGCCGGACTAGCGGGAGAGGCGATGAGCAGTTCTTC.

Only a few counts were recorded for this clone. V gene TRBV28 combines with J gene TRBJ1-4; TRBD1 is a possible D gene (5 bases). Germline V gene lookup returns CDR1 MDHEN and CDR2 SYDVKM. The CDR3 loop spans 13 amino acids. V lost 4 bases and J lost 7, with 10 bases in between. CDR3 loop: CASSSDSGEKLFF. The DNA for the CDR3 is TGTGCCAGCAGTTCCGACAGTGGTGAAAAACTGTTTTTT. Supplemented by reference TRBV28 and TRBJ1-4, the full variable domain reads DVKVTQSSRYLVKRTGEKVFLECVQDMDHENMFWYRQDPGLGLRLIYFSYDVKMKEKGDIPEGYSVSREKKERFSLILESASTNQTSMYLCASSSDSGEKLFFGSGTQLSVL.

V gene TRBV11-2 combines with J gene TRBJ2-4; TRBD1 aligns across 9 bases. Germline values: CDR1 SGHAT, CDR2 FQNNGV. CDR3 size: 16 residues. V shed 2 bases and J 8 bases; nucleotides not matched to a gene: 10. CDR3 DNA: TGTGCCAGCAGCTTATTACCGGGACAGGGTAGAGACATTCAGTACTTC. Translating it yields CASSLLPGQGRDIQYF. The variable domain in full, with the rest retrieved from reference TRBV11-2 and TRBJ2-4, is EAGVAQSPRYKIIEKRQSVAFWCNPISGHATLYWYQQILGQGPKLLIQFQNNGVVDDSQLPKDRFSAERLKGVDSTLKIQPAKLEDSAVYLCASSLLPGQGRDIQYFGAGTRLSVL.

This clone was detected a few times. This chain connects TRBV6-1 to TRBJ2-5, with 9 bases lining up with TRBD1. The CDR3 totals 13 residues. V was clipped by 8 bases and J by 3 bases; unmatched bases: 4. Germline CDR1 MNHNS, CDR2 SASEGT. CDR3: CASQQGAEETQYF. DNA of the CDR3: TGTGCCAGCCAACAGGGGGCTGAAGAGACCCAGTACTTC.

This clone occurred a few times. The chain is built from TRBV30 and TRBJ1-3; D remains ambiguous. CDR1 and CDR2 from the germline V gene are GTSNPN and SVGIG (reference sequence). The CDR3 length is 13 residues. V was clipped by 2 bases and J by 3 bases, with 8 bases between them. CDR3 DNA: TGTGCCTGGAGTACGGACTATGGAAACACCATATATTTT. This encodes CAWSTDYGNTIYF.

V gene TRBV6-5 combines with J gene TRBJ2-3, with TRBD2 matching 11 bases. Looked up from germline, CDR1 is MNHEY and CDR2 is SVGAGI. This CDR3 is 16 amino acids long. With V trimmed by 0 bases and J by 1 base, 0 bases remained unmatched. CDR3 amino acids: CASSYSGLAGTDTQYF. The CDR3 DNA follows: TGTGCCAGCAGTTACTCGGGACTAGCGGGCACAGATACGCAGTATTTT.

The rearrangement links TRBV6-6 to TRBJ1-1, with 8 bases identical to TRBD1. The CDR3 length is 14 residues. V was clipped by 5 bases and J by 3 bases; unmatched bases: 5. The germline V gene has CDR1 MNHNY and CDR2 SVGAGI (reference sequence). CDR3 sequence (DNA): TGTGCCAGCAGTGCGCAGGGGGCGGACACTGAAGCTTTCTTT. Translation gives CASSAQGADTEAFF.

This rearrangement joins TRBV28 to TRBJ1-2; perhaps TRBD1 as D (5 bases). CDR1 and CDR2 (germline): MDHEN, SYDVKM. This CDR3 region has 14 residues. V gave up 5 bases and J gave up 1 base, with 11 bases separating them. The CDR3 loop reads CASSPGLFNYGYTF. CDR3 in DNA: TGTGCCAGCAGTCCGGGACTCTTTAACTATGGCTACACCTTC.

There are a few counts of this clone. The V gene is TRBV5-1, the J gene TRBJ2-2, with a weak D call TRBD1 (6 bases). The CDR3 extends over 16 amino acids. CDR1 is SGHRS and CDR2 is YFSETQ in the germline V gene. V lost 4 bases to trimming and J lost 4 bases, with 17 bases between them. The CDR3 sequence is CASSRRRQDRTGELFF. The CDR3 nucleotides read TGCGCCAGCAGCCGCAGACGACAGGACCGCACCGGGGAGCTGTTTTTT.

The rearrangement joins TRBV6-5 to TRBJ2-1, with TRBD2 matching 10 bases. Germline V gene data show CDR1 as MNHEY and CDR2 as SVGAGI. The CDR3 is 15 amino acids. The V segment lost 6 bases and the J segment 4 bases; nucleotides outside the gene matches: 6. The CDR3 DNA reads TGTGCCAGCAGCCGAACTAGCGGGACTTACAATGAGCAGTTCTTC. Amino acids: CASSRTSGTYNEQFF.

About this clone: One junction end disagrees with the germline gene, perhaps due to a read error. The J gene is TRBJ1-1, the V gene TRBV7-9; 10 bases match TRBD1. CDR3 length: 17 residues. CDR1 is SEHNR, CDR2 FQNEAQ, per germline (reference sequence). In nucleotides, the CDR3 is TGTTCCAGCAGCTTATGGGGGACAGGGGCCATGAACACTGAAGCTTTCTTT. This codes for CSSSLWGTGAMNTEAFF.

This clone was detected a few times. DNA for the CDR3: TGTGCCAGCAGTAGGACAGGGAAGGACAATCAGCCCCAGCATTTT. Protein: CASSRTGKDNQPQHF. The chain carries TRBV2 and TRBJ1-5; 8 positions agree with TRBD1. V shed 5 bases and J 3 bases; nucleotides not matched to a gene: 6. This CDR3 contains 15 residues. Per germline, CDR1 SNHLY and CDR2 FYNNEI.

V usage is TRBV2 and J usage is TRBJ1-2; TRBD1 matches 7 bases. There are 14 residues in the CDR3. CDR1 is SNHLY and CDR2 is FYNNEI in the germline V gene. The V and J ends lost 5 bases and 4 bases, in that order; junction bases with no gene match: 7. The CDR3: CASSLARDSYGYTF. The CDR3 DNA reads TGTGCCAGCAGTTTAGCCCGGGACAGCTATGGCTACACCTTC.

The chain recombines TRBV19 with TRBJ2-1, with D unresolved. V was cut by 6 bases and J by 7 bases, with 13 bases left in between. The V gene's germline CDR1 is LNHDA and CDR2 SQIVND (reference sequence). The CDR3 consists of 13 residues. CDR3 DNA: TGTGCCAGTAGCCCCGCGGTTATTAATGAGCAGTTCTTC. Amino acid sequence: CASSPAVINEQFF.

The CDR3 loop is CASSSSGGLAGTDTQYF. In nucleotides, the CDR3 is TGTGCCAGCAGCTCCTCGGGCGGACTAGCAGGAACAGATACGCAGTATTTT. The chain recombines TRBV13 with TRBJ2-3; 8 nucleotides line up with TRBD2. The length of the CDR3 is 17 residues. The J segment lost 3 bases and the V segment lost 4 bases, leaving 12 bases of the junction unmatched. Germline CDR1 is PRHDT and CDR2 is FYEKMQ (reference sequence).

V is TRBV18 and J is TRBJ2-7, with 14 positions matching TRBD2. Germline loops: CDR1 KGHSH, CDR2 LQKENI. V shed 2 bases, J shed 5 bases, and the junction held 2 bases outside the gene matches. This CDR3 region has 15 residues. CDR3 sequence reads: CASSPGTSGSHEQYF. Written as DNA, the CDR3 is TGTGCCAGCTCACCAGGGACTAGCGGGAGTCACGAGCAGTACTTC.